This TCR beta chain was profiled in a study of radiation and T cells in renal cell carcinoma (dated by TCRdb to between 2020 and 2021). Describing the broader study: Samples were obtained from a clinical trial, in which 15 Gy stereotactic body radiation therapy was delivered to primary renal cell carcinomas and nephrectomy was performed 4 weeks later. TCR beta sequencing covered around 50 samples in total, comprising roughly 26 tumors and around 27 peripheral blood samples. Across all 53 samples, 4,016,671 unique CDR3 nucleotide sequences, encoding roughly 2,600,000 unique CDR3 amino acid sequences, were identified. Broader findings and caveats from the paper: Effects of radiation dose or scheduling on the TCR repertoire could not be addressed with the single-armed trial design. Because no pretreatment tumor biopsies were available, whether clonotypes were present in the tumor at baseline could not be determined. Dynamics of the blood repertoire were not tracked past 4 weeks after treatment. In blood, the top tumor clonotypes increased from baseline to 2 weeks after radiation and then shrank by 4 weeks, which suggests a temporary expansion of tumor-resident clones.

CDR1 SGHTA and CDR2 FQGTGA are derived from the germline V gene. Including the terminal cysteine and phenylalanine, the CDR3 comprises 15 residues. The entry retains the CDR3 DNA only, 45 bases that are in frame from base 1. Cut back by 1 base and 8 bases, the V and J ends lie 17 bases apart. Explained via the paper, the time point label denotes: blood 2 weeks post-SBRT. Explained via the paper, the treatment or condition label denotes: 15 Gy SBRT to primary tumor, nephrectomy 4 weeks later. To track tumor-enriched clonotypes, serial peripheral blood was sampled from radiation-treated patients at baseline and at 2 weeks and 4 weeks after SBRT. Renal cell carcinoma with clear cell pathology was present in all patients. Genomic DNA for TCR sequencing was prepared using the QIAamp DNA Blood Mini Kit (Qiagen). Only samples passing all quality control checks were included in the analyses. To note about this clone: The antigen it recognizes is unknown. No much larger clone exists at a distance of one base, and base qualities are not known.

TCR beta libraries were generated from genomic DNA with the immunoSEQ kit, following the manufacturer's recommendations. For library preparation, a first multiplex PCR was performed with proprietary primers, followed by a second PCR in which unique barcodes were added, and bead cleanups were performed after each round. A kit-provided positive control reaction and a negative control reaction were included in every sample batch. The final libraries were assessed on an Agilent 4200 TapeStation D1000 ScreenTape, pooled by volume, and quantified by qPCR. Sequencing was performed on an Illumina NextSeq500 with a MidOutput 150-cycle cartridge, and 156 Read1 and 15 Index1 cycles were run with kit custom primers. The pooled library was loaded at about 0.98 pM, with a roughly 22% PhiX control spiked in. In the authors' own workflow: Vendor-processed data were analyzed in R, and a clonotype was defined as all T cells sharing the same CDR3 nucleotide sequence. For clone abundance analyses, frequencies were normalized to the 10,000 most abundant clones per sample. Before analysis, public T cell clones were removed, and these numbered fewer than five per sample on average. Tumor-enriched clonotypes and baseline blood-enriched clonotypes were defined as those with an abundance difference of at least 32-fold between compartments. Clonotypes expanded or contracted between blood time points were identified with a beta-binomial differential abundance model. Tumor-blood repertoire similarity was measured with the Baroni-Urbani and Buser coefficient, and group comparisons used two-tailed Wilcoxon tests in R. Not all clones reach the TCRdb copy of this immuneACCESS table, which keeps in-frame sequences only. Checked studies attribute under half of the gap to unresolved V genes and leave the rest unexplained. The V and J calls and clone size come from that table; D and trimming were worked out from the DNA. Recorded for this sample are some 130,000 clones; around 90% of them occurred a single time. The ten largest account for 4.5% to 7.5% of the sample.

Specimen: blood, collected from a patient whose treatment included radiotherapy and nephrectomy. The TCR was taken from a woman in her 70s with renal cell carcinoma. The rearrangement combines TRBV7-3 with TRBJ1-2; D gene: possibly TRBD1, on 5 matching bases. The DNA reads TGTGCCAGCAGCTTAAGGCCCGGGAAATGGGACGGCTACACCTTC. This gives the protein CASSLRPGKWDGYTF.